What follows describes a single TCR beta chain. This record belongs to a study of CD8 T cells in Susac syndrome. V dropped 4 bases and J dropped 6 bases, with 18 bases sitting between them. This CDR3 spans 16 amino acids. CDR1 and CDR2 from the germline V gene are MGHRA and YSYEKL. It was with random hexamers that 0.5 to 1 ug RNA was reverse transcribed. MiXCR was run by TCRdb on the immunoSEQ multiplex PCR reads, yielding one entry per CDR3 protein. Here the sample spans nearly 200,000 distinct CDR3 sequences, around 96% being singletons. Negative isolation yielded CD4+ and CD8+ T cells, and FACS enriched TEMRA cells.

The TCR comes from a human donor with multiple sclerosis. The chain recombines TRBV4-1 with TRBJ2-2; D possibly uses TRBD1 or TRBD2 (6 bases each). Sequenced material: CD4+ T cells from PBMCs. As DNA, the CDR3 is TGCGCCAGCAGCCCGATTGGTAGAAGGGGGGCCGGGGAGCTGTTTTTT. It codes for CASSPIGRRGAGELFF.